Below, 12 T cell receptor beta chains from the same sample are listed, as sequenced in a study of OX40 agonist ivuxolimab in advanced cancers. The table came from immunoSEQ multiplex PCR; TCRdb's copy has only in-frame clones and leaves some out. The sample records tens of thousands of clones, less than 90% being singletons. Material: CD4+ or CD8+ T cells sorted from blood, obtained in a trial of the OX40 agonist ivuxolimab. The receptors stem from an adult with an advanced solid tumor such as melanoma, head and neck, liver or kidney cancer.

The chain has TRBV19 and TRBJ1-5; D is uncertain. V shed 3 bases and J shed 0 bases, with 6 bases lying between them. The length of the CDR3 is 14 residues. Germline V gene lookup returns CDR1 LNHDA and CDR2 SQIVND (reference sequence). CDR3 protein: CASSIVYSNQPQHF. In DNA, the CDR3 is TGTGCCAGTAGTATTGTTTATAGCAATCAGCCCCAGCATTTT. The full variable domain, completed using reference TRBV19 and TRBJ1-5, is DGGITQSPKYLFRKEGQNVTLSCEQNLNHDAMYWYRQDPGQGLRLIYYSQIVNDFQKGDIAEGYSVSREKKESFPLTVTSAQKNPTAFYLCASSIVYSNQPQHFGDGTRLSIL.

This rearrangement joins TRBV19 to TRBJ2-7, with TRBD1 identical over 7 bases. V lost 0 bases to trimming and J lost 2 bases; unmatched junction nucleotides: 7. From germline, CDR1 is LNHDA and CDR2 SQIVND (reference sequence). The CDR3 length is 16 residues. CDR3 sequence: CASSIDTQGVPYEQYF. The CDR3 DNA sequence: TGTGCCAGTAGTATAGATACCCAGGGGGTCCCCTACGAGCAGTACTTC.

This rearrangement joins TRBV7-2 to TRBJ2-7, with D perhaps TRBD1 (5 bases). The ends were cut back, 1 base at V and 0 bases at J, with 19 bases in the middle. The germline gives CDR1 SGHTA, CDR2 FQGNSA. This CDR3 contains 18 residues. This chain's CDR3 is CASSLGVVGRTSSYEQYF. The CDR3 nucleotides read TGTGCCAGCAGCTTAGGGGTAGTTGGCCGGACAAGCTCCTACGAGCAGTACTTC.

The rearrangement uses TRBV7-2 and TRBJ2-5; TRBD1 might be the D (6 bases). The CDR3 totals 15 residues. V was shortened by 2 bases and J by 0 bases, with 10 bases between the two germline ends. CDR1 is SGHTA and CDR2 is FQGNSA in the germline V gene. CDR3 loop: CASSLRTVNQETQYF. The CDR3 DNA is TGTGCCAGCAGCTTACGGACAGTTAACCAAGAGACCCAGTACTTC.

The rearrangement uses TRBV9 and TRBJ1-3; TRBD1 matches at 9 bases. Germline CDR1 reads SGDLS; CDR2 reads YYNGEE. J was trimmed by 6 bases and V by 0 bases; bases with no gene match: 7. CDR3 length equals 16 residues. The DNA for the CDR3 is TGTGCCAGCAGCGTAGGATGGGACAGGGACGTAAACACCATATATTTT. Protein product: CASSVGWDRDVNTIYF.

The gene calls are TRBV29-1 and TRBJ1-1; possibly TRBD1 for D (5 bases). CDR1 and CDR2 from the germline V gene are SQVTM and ANQGSEA. V lost 1 base to trimming and J lost 5 bases, with 11 bases between them. This CDR3 is 13 amino acids long. CDR3 sequence: CSVEGTRGTEAFF. Written as DNA, the CDR3 is TGCAGCGTTGAAGGGACACGGGGGACTGAAGCTTTCTTT.

The gene calls are TRBV6-1 and TRBJ1-5; TRBD1 might be the D (6 bases). CDR3 size: 14 residues. CDR1 MNHNS and CDR2 SASEGT come from the germline V gene. Between the trimmed V and J ends, which lost 3 bases and 9 bases, there was a span of 15 bases. As DNA, the CDR3 is TGTGCCAGCAGTGAGTTCGGGGGCTCATGGCCCCAGCATTTT. It is translated as CASSEFGGSWPQHF.

V usage is TRBV25-1 and J usage is TRBJ2-3, with 9 nucleotides matching TRBD2. The V and J ends lost 1 base and 4 bases, in that order; junction bases with no gene match: 6. The CDR3 runs 16 residues. Germline CDR1 reads MGHDK; CDR2 reads SYGVNS. In DNA, the CDR3 is TGTGCCAGCAGTGAATGGGGCGGGAGGGCCTCAGATACGCAGTATTTT. It codes for CASSEWGGRASDTQYF. The whole variable domain, filled in from reference TRBV25-1 and TRBJ2-3, reads EADIYQTPRYLVIGTGKKITLECSQTMGHDKMYWYQQDPGMELHLIHYSYGVNSTEKGDLSSESTVSRIRTEHFPLTLESARPSHTSQYLCASSEWGGRASDTQYFGPGTRLTVL.

V gene TRBV5-6 combines with J gene TRBJ1-2; TRBD1 matches at 7 bases. This CDR3 has 16 amino acids. Germline CDR1 and CDR2: SGHDT and YYEEEE. Trimming removed 1 base from V and 2 bases from J; junction bases left unmatched: 8. For the CDR3, the DNA is TGTGCCAGCAGCTTGAACGCCGGACAGGCCAACTATGGCTACACCTTC. It translates to CASSLNAGQANYGYTF.

The gene calls are TRBV5-1 and TRBJ1-6; 7 nucleotides agree with TRBD1. This CDR3 has 16 residues. Per germline, CDR1 SGHRS and CDR2 YFSETQ. The V gene end was trimmed by 0 bases and the J gene end by 7 bases; junction bases not matched to a gene: 7. Here the CDR3 reads CASSLGDSRGNSPLHF. The DNA for the CDR3 is TGCGCCAGCAGCTTGGGGGACAGTCGAGGGAATTCACCCCTCCACTTT. Looking up the rest from reference TRBV5-1 and TRBJ1-6 gives the full variable domain: KAGVTQTPRYLIKTRGQQVTLSCSPISGHRSVSWYQQTPGQGLQFLFEYFSETQRNKGNFPGRFSGRQFSNSRSEMNVSTLELGDSALYLCASSLGDSRGNSPLHFGNGTRLTVT.

J is TRBJ2-3 and V is TRBV28; D gene unclear. V gave up 5 bases and J gave up 2 bases, with 11 bases separating them. The germline gives CDR1 MDHEN, CDR2 SYDVKM. CDR3 length: 14 residues. CDR3 amino acids: CASSIPLLTDTQYF. As DNA, the CDR3 is TGTGCCAGCAGTATCCCCCTTCTCACAGATACGCAGTATTTT.

The chain recombines TRBV14 with TRBJ1-1, with D unclear. Trimming took 1 base from V and 8 from J, leaving 17 bases between them. The CDR3 is 15 residues long. Germline lookup yields CDR1 SGHDN and CDR2 FVKESK. The CDR3: CASSQVGITRTEAFF. The CDR3 coding sequence is TGTGCCAGCAGCCAAGTTGGAATTACAAGAACGGAAGCTTTCTTT.